The clone carrying this TCR beta chain came up a few times. Its antigen is as yet unknown. The data were taken from a study of CD8+CD57+ T cells in acquired aplastic anemia. The wider study: 3.2 ug was the average amount of DNA from sorted CD4+ and CD8+ cells.

Findings of the study overall: No significant patient-versus-control difference appeared in CD8+ Simpson's diversity. The same twenty-nine CD8+ CDR3 sequences occurred in patients and in controls.

The template used for profiling TCR beta VDJ and CDR3 was genomic DNA. TCRdb processed the reads anew with MiXCR; each CDR3 protein has one entry. The top ten clones hold 25% to 35% of a sample with over 200,000 distinct CDR3 sequences, 60% to 65% of them seen once. Germline V CDR1 and CDR2: SGHVS, FQNEAQ. This CDR3 is built from 13 residues. V dropped 8 bases and J dropped 8 bases, with 16 bases sitting between them. This chain links TRBV7-8 with TRBJ2-1; perhaps D is TRBD1 or TRBD2 (6 bases each). The receptor comes from a human donor in good health. The source material was sorted CD4+, CD8+, or CD8+CD57+ T cells (not recorded which) from PBMCs. This chain's CDR3 is CASSPPGGDEQFF. The CDR3 DNA is TGTGCCAGCTCACCCCCCGGGGGCGATGAGCAGTTCTTC. The variable domain in full, completed from reference TRBV7-8 and TRBJ2-1, reads GAGVSQSPRYKVAKRGQDVALRCDPISGHVSLFWYQQALGQGPEFLTYFQNEAQLDKSGLPSDRFFAERPEGSVSTLKIQRTQQEDSAVYLCASSPPGGDEQFFGPGTRLTVL.